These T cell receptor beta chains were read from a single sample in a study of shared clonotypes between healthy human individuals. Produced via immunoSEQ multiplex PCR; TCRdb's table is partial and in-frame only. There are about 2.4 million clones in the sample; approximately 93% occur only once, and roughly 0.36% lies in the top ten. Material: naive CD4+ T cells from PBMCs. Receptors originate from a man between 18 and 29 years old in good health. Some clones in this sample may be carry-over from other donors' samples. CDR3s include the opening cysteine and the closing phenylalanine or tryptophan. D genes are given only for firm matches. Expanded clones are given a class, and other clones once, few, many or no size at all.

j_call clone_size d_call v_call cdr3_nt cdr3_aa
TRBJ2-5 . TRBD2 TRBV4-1 TGCGCCAGCAGCCAAGGAGGGATTAGCGGGGGGGGAGAGACCCAGTACTTC CASSQGGISGGGETQYF
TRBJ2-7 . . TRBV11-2 TGTGCCAGCAGCTCTGGGTTGCCGGCTTCCTACGAGCAGTACTTC CASSSGLPASYEQYF
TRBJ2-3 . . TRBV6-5 TGTGCCAGCAGGCCCTGGACTACAACCACAGATACGCAGTATTTT CASRPWTTTTDTQYF
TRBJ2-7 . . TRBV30 TGTGCCTGGAGTGGAGGGGACGAGCAGTACTTC CAWSGGDEQYF
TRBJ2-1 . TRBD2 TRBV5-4 TGTGCCAGCAGCTTGGGGGGGACTAGCGGGAGCCTTGGCGAGCAGTTCTTC CASSLGGTSGSLGEQFF
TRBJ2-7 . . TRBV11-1 TGTGCCAGCAGCCGGCCAACCCTATTC CASSRPTLF
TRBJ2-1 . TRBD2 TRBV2 TGTGCCAGCATAAACGGGACTAGCGGATACAATGAGCAGTTCTTC CASINGTSGYNEQFF
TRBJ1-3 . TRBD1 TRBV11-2 TGTGCCAGCAGACCAGGGGGTCGTGGAAACACCATATATTTT CASRPGGRGNTIYF
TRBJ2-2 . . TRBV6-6 TGTGCCAGCAGTTACCAGAACACCGGGGAGCTGTTTTTT CASSYQNTGELFF
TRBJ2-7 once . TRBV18 TGTGCCAGCTCCCCGGCCCCCGGCGGCTCCTACGAGCAGTACTTC CASSPAPGGSYEQYF
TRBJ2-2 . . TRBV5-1 TGCGCCAGCAGCTTGCGCCGGGGTCCCATTCTCGGGGAGCTGTTTTTT CASSLRRGPILGELFF
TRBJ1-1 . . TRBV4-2 TGTGCCAGCAGCCAAGAAACCGGCTCGTACAGGAACACTGAAGCTTTCTTT CASSQETGSYRNTEAFF
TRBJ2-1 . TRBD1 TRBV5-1 TGCGCCAGCACAAGTCAGGGGGCTAATGAGCAGTTCTTC CASTSQGANEQFF
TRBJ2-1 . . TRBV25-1 TGTGCCAGCAGTGAACCGGGCAGCAATGAGCAGTTCTTC CASSEPGSNEQFF
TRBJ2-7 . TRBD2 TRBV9 TGTGCCAGCAGCACACTAGCGGGAGGTGGCGAGCAGTACTTC CASSTLAGGGEQYF
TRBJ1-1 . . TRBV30 TGTGCCTGGAGTCAATCAGGAGCCCAGGTTGAAGCTTTCTTT CAWSQSGAQVEAFF
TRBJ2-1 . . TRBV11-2 TGTGCCAGCAGCTTAGGGAGGGGGCTCTACAATGGGCAGTTCTTC CASSLGRGLYNGQFF
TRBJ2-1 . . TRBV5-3 TGTGCCAGAAGCCGCCACGGGACATCTACTTTATCCTACAATGAGCAGTTCTTC CARSRHGTSTLSYNEQFF
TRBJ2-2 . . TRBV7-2 TGTGCCAGCAGCTCCGAAAGCACCGGGGAGCTGTTTTTT CASSSESTGELFF
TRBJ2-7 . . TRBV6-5 TGTGCCAGCAGCCCGTGGGGGTCGTACGAGCAGTACTTC CASSPWGSYEQYF
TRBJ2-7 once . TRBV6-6 TGTGCCAGCAGATCCCCGGACGGCTACGAGCAGTACTTC CASRSPDGYEQYF
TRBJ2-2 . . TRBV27 TGTGCCAGCAGTTTATTGGGGTTCACCGGGGAGCTGTTTTTT CASSLLGFTGELFF
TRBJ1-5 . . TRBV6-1 TGTGCCAGCAAAAAGTGGAGCAATCAGCCCCAGCATTTT CASKKWSNQPQHF
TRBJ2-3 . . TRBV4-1 TGCGCCAGCAGCCAGCTCCTAGCGTCAGATACGCAGTATTTT CASSQLLASDTQYF
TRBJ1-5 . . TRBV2 TGTGCCAGCAGTGAAGGTGCCCCCGGGAATCAGCCCCAGCATTTT CASSEGAPGNQPQHF
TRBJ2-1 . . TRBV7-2 TGTGCCAGCAGCTCCGGGACATACAATGAGCAGTTCTTC CASSSGTYNEQFF
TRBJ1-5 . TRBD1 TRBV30 TGTGCCTGGAGTGACAGGGGAAATCAGCCCCAGCATTTT CAWSDRGNQPQHF